This T cell receptor (beta chain) was recovered during a study of blood T cell repertoires in COVID-19. Background on the study: Sites in the United States, Italy and Spain provided acute and convalescent COVID-19 samples. From T cells, B-cell-depleted T cells, or PBMCs came the material, which was cDNA or gDNA.

Per the study methods: Amplification with reference gene primers provided the estimates of nucleated cell counts. The assay was immunoSEQ multiplex PCR, and TCRdb's table has in-frame clones only and misses some. V, J and clone size reflect that table, while D and trimming were determined from the DNA. The sample has about 100,000 clones; around 90% are singletons. The CDR3 has 15 amino acids. Per the germline V gene, CDR1 is KGHSH and CDR2 is LQKENI. V was shortened by 6 bases and J by 0 bases, with 13 bases between the two germline ends. This chain uses TRBV18 with TRBJ2-3; tentatively, D is TRBD2 (5 bases). The source of this sequence is a woman between 55 and 75 years old with acute or convalescent COVID-19. The specimen was peripheral blood. CDR3 in amino acids: CASSQTIASTDTQYF. CDR3 nucleotides: TGTGCCAGCTCCCAGACTATAGCTAGCACAGATACGCAGTATTTT.